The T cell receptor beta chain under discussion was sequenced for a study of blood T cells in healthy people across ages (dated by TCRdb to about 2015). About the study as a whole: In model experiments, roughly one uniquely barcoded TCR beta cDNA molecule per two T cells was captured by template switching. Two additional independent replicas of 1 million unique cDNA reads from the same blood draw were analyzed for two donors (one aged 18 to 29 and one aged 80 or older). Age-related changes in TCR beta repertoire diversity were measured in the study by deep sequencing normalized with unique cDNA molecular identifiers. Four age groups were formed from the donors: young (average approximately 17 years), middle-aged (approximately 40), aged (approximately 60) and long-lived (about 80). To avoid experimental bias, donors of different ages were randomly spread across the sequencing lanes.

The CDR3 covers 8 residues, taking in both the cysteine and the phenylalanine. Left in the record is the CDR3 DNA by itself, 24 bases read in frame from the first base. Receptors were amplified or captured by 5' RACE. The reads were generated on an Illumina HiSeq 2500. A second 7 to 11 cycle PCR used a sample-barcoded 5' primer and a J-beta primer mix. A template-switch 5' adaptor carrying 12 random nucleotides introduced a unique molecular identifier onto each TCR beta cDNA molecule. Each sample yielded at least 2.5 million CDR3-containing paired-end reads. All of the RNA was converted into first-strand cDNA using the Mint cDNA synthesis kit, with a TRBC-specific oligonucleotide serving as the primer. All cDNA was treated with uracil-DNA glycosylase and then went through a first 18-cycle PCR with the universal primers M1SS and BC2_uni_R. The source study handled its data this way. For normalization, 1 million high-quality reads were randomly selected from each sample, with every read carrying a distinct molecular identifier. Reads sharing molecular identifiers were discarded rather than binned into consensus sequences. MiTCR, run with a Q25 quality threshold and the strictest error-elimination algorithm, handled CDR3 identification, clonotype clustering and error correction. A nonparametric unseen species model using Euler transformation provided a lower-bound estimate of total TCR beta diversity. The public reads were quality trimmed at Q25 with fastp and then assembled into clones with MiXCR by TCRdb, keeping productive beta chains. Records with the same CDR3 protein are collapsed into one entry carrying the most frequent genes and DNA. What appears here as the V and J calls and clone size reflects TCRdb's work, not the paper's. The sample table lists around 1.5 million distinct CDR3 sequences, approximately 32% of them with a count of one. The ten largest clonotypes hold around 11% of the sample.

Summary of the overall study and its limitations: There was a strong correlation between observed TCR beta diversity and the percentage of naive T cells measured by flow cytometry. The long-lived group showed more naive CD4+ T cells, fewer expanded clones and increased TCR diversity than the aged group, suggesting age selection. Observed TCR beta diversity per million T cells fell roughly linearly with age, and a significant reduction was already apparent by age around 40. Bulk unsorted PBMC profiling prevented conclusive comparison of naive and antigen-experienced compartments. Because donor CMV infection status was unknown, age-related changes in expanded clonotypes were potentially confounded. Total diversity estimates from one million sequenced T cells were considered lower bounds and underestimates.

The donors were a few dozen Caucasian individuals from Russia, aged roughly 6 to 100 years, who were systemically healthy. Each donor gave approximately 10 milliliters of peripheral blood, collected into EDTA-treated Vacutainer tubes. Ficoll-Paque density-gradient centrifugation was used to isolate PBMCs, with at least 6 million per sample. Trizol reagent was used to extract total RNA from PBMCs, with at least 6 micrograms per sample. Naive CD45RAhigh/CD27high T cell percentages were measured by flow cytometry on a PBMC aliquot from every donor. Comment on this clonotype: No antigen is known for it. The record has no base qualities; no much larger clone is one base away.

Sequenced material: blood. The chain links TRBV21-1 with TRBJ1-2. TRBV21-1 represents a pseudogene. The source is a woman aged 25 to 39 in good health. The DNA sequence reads TGTGCAGGCCGGGGCTACACCTTC. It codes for CAGRGYTF.